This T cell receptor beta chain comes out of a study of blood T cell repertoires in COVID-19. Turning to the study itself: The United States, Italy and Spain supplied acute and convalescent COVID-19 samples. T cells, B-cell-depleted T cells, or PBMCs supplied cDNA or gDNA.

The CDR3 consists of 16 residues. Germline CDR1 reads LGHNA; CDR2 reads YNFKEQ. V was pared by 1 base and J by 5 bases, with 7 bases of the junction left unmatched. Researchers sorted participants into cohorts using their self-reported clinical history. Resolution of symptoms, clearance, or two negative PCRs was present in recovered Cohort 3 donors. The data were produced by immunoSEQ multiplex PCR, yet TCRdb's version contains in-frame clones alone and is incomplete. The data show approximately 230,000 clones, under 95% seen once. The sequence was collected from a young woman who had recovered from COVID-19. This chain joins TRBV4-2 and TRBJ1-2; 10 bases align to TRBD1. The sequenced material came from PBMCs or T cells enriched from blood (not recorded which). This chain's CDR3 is CASSQVVGQGIYGYTF. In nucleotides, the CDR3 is TGTGCCAGCAGCCAAGTAGTGGGACAGGGGATATATGGCTACACCTTC.